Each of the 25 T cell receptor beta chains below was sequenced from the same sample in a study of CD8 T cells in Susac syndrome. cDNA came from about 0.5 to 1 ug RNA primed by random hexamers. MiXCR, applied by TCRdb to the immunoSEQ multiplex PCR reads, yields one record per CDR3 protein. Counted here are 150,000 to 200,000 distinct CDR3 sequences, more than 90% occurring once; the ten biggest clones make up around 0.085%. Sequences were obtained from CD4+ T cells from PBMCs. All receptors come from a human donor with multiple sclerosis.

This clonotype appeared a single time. The CDR3, as DNA: TGTGCCAGCAGCGAGACGGGACAGGGCTTACCTGGACTGTTTTTT. Amino acids: CASSETGQGLPGLFF. The V and J genes are TRBV5-6 and TRBJ1-4; TRBD1 agrees at 9 bases. CDR3 size: 15 residues. Trimming cost V 4 bases and J 13 bases; bases outside gene matches: 14. CDR1 is SGHDT, CDR2 YYEEEE, per germline.

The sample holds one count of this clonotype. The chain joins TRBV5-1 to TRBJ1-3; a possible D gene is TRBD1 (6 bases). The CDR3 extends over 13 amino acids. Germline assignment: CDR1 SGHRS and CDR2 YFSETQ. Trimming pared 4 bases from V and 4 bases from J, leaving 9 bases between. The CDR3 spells CASSLTGGNTIYF. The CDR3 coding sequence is TGCGCCAGCAGCCTTACAGGGGGAAACACCATATATTTT.

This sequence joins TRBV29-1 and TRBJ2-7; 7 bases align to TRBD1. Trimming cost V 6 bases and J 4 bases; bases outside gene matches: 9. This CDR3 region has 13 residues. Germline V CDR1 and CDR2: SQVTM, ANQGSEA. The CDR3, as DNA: TGCAGCGTCCCGGGACAGACAGATTACGAGCAGTACTTC. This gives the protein CSVPGQTDYEQYF.

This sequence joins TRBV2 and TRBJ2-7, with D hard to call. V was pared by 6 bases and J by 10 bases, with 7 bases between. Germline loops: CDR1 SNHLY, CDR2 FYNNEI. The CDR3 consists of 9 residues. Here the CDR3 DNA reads TGTGCCAGCAGATATCGCCAGTACTTC. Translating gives CASRYRQYF.

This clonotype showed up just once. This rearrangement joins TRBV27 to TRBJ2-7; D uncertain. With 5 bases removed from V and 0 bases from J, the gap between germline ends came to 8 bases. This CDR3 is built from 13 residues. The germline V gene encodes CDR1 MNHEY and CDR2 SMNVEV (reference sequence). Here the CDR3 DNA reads TGTGCCAGCAGTAAAGGACGCTCCTACGAGCAGTACTTC. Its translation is CASSKGRSYEQYF.

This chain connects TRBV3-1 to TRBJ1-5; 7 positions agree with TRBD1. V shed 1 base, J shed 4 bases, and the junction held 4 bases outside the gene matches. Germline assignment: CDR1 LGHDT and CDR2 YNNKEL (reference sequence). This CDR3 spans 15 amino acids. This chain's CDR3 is CASSQAGQLNQPQHF. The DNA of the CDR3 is TGTGCCAGCAGCCAAGCGGGACAGTTAAATCAGCCCCAGCATTTT.

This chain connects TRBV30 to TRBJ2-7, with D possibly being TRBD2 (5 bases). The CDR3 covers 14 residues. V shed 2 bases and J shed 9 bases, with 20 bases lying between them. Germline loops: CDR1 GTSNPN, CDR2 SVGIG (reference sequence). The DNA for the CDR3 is TGTGCCTGGAGTCCACCGGACTGGCTAGAGAGGCAGTACTTC. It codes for CAWSPPDWLERQYF.

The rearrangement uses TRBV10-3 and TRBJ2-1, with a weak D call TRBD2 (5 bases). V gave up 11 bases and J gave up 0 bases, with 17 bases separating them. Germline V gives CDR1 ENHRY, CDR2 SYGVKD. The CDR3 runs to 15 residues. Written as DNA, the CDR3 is TGTGCCTCCCAAGCGGACCGGAGCTCCTACAATGAGCAGTTCTTC. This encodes CASQADRSSYNEQFF.

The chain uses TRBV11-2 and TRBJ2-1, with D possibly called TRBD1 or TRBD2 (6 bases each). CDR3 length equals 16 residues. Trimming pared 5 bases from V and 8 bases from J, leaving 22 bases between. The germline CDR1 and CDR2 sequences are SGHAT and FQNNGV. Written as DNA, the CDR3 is TGTGCCAGCAGCCCAGGGGCCCGGCGGGATATGTATGAGCAGTTCTTC. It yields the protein CASSPGARRDMYEQFF.

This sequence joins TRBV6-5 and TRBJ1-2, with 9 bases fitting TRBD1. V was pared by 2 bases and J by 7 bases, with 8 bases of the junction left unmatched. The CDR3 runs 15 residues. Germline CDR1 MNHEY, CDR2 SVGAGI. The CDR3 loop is CASSYAGGQGFGYTF. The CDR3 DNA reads TGTGCCAGCAGTTACGCGGGGGGACAGGGATTTGGCTACACCTTC.

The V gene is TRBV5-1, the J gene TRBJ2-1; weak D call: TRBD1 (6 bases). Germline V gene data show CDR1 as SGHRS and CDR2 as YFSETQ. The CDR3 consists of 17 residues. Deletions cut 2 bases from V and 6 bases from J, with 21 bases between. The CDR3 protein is CASSFIPRGPNRNEQFF. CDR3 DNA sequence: TGCGCCAGCAGCTTCATCCCCAGGGGCCCGAATCGCAATGAGCAGTTCTTC.

CDR3 protein: CASKLGGGEKLFF. As DNA, the CDR3 is TGTGCCAGTAAACTGGGAGGGGGTGAAAAACTGTTTTTT. The gene calls are TRBV3-1 and TRBJ1-4; maybe TRBD1 (6 bases). This CDR3 comprises 13 residues. The germline CDR1 and CDR2 sequences are LGHDT and YNNKEL (reference sequence). The germline V and J ends were trimmed by 9 bases and 7 bases, with 15 bases remaining between them.

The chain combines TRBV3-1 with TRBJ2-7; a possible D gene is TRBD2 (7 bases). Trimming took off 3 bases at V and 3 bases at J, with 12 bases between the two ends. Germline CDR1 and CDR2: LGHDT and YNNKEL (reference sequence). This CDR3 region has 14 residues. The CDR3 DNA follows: TGTGCCAGCAGCCAGGGGGGGCCGGGCTACGAGCAGTACTTC. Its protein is CASSQGGPGYEQYF.

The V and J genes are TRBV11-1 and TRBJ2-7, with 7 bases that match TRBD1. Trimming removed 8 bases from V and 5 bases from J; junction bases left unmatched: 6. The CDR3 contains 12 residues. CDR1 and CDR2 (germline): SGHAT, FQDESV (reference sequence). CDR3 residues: CASGRQGHEQYF. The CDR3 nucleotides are TGTGCCAGCGGACGACAGGGCCACGAGCAGTACTTC.

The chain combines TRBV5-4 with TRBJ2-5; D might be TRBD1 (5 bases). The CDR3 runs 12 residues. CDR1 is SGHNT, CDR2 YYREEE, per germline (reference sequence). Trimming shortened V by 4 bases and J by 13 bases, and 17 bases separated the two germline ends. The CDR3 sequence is CASSPDSGRMYF. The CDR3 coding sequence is TGTGCCAGCAGCCCCGACAGTGGACGGATGTACTTC.

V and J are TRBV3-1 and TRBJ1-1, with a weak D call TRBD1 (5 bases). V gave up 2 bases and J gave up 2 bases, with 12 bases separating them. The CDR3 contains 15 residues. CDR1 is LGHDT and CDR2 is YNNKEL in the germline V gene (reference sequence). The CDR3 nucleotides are TGTGCCAGCAGCCAACGGGGGAGGGGAAACACTGAAGCTTTCTTT. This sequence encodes CASSQRGRGNTEAFF.

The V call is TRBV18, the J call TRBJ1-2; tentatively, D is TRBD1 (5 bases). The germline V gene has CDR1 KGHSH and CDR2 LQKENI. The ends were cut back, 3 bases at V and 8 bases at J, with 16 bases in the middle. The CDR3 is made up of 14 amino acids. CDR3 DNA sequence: TGTGCCAGCTCACCCCCCCAGCAGGGCAGGGGCTACACCTTC. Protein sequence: CASSPPQQGRGYTF.

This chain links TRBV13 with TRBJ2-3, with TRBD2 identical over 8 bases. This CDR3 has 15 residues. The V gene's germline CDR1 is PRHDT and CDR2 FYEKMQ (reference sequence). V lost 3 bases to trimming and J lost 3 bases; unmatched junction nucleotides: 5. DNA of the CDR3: TGTGCCAGCAGCTTCCGGCGGGGGGAAACAGATACGCAGTATTTT. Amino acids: CASSFRRGETDTQYF.

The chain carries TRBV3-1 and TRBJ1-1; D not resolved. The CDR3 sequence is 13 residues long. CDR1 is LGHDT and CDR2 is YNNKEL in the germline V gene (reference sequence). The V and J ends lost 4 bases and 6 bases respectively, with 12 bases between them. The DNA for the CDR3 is TGTGCCAGCAGCCTCCTCGCCGGGGCTGAAGCTTTCTTT. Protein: CASSLLAGAEAFF.

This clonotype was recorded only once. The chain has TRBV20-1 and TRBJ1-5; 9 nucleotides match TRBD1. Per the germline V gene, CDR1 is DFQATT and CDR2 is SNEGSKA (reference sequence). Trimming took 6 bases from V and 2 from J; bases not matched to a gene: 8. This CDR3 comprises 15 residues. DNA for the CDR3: TGCAGTGCAAGGGACAGGGTAGGAGGCAATCAGCCCCAGCATTTT. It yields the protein CSARDRVGGNQPQHF.

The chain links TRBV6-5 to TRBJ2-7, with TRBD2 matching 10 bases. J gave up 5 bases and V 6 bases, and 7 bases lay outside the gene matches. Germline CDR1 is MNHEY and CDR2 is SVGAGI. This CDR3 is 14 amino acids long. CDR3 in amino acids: CASSQLAGRNEQYF. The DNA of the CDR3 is TGTGCCAGCAGCCAACTAGCGGGAAGGAACGAGCAGTACTTC.

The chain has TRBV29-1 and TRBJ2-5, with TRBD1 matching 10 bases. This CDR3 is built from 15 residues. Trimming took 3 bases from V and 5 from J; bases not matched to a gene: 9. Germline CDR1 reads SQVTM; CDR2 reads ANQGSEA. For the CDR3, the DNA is TGCAGCGTTGATGCAGGGACAGGGGTAGCGGAGACCCAGTACTTC. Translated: CSVDAGTGVAETQYF.

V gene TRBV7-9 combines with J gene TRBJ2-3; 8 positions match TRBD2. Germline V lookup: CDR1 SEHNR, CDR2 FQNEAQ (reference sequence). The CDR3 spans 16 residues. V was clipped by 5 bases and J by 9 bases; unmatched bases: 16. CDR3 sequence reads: CASSPTFSGVRGTQYF. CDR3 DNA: TGTGCCAGCAGCCCGACCTTTAGCGGGGTGCGAGGAACGCAGTATTTT.

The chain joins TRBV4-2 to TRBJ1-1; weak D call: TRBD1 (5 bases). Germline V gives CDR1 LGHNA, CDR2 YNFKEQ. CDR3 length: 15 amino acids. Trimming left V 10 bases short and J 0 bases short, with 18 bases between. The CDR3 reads CATTKEGPLNTEAFF. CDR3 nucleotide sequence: TGTGCCACGACAAAAGAGGGGCCCCTGAACACTGAAGCTTTCTTT.

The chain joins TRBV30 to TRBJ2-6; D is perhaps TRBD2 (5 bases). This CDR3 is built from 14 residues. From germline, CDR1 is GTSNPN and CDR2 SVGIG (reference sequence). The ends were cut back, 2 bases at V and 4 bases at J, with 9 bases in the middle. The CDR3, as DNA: TGTGCCTGGAGTACGGGGAACGGGGCCAACGTCCTGACTTTC. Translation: CAWSTGNGANVLTF.